The 21 T cell receptor beta chains listed next were all sequenced from one sample in a study of T cells after yellow fever vaccination (dated by TCRdb to about 2019). The treatment or condition label, read with the paper, signifies: live attenuated yellow fever vaccine strain. The library was produced with 5' RACE. The sequencing machine was an Illumina HiSeq 2500. The raw public data were reprocessed by TCRdb itself: fastp quality trimming at Q25, MiXCR clonotype calling, in-frame beta chains only. Every CDR3 protein is listed once, alongside the most common genes and DNA of its rows. The sample yields about 400,000 distinct CDR3 sequences; 6% to 8% were counted once. The top ten clones comprise over 12% of the sample. The source was PBMCs, collected 5 days after the yellow fever booster vaccination. Receptors originate from a man younger than 45 who received the YFV17D yellow fever vaccine.

This clonotype was counted many times. V is TRBV12-3 or TRBV12-4 and J is TRBJ2-7, with a weak D call TRBD2 (6 bases). This CDR3 is 12 amino acids long. Trimming stripped 1 base from V and 7 bases from J, with 8 bases between. CDR3 in amino acids: CASSLVRGEQYF. The CDR3 nucleotides read TGTGCCAGCAGTTTAGTTCGGGGGGAGCAGTACTTC.

This clonotype has only a few counts. This chain uses TRBV19 with TRBJ2-1; TRBD2 matches at 11 bases. Per the germline V gene, CDR1 is LNHDA and CDR2 is SQIVND (reference sequence). The CDR3 covers 14 residues. Trimming took 6 bases from V and 7 from J; bases not matched to a gene: 5. Written as DNA, the CDR3 is TGTGCCAGTAGGGCTAGCGGGGGGTGGAATGAGCAGTTCTTC. Protein sequence: CASRASGGWNEQFF.

The chain combines TRBV5-1 with TRBJ2-3; 12 nucleotides line up with TRBD2. The V gene end was trimmed by 3 bases and the J gene end by 3 bases; junction bases not matched to a gene: 5. Germline CDR1 SGHRS, CDR2 YFSETQ. The CDR3 contains 16 residues. CDR3 loop: CASSSGGTSGTDTQYF. CDR3 bases: TGCGCCAGCAGCTCGGGAGGGACTAGCGGGACAGATACGCAGTATTTT.

The table lists this clonotype with a few counts. The chain has TRBV20-1 and TRBJ1-5; D is unclear. Trimming cost V 3 bases and J 0 bases, with 9 bases left between them. Germline-derived CDR1 and CDR2 are DFQATT and SNEGSKA (reference sequence). The CDR3 spans 14 residues. The DNA of the CDR3 is TGCAGTGCTAGTGCTCGAAATAGCAATCAGCCCCAGCATTTT. Translating gives CSASARNSNQPQHF.

The gene calls are TRBV20-1 and TRBJ2-5; 7 positions agree with TRBD2. Germline CDR1 and CDR2: DFQATT and SNEGSKA (reference sequence). Losses at the gene ends were 1 base for V and 4 bases for J; bases not matched to a gene: 3. The CDR3 totals 13 residues. The CDR3 bases are TGCAGTGCTAGAGGGGACTACGCAGAGACCCAGTACTTC. It encodes CSARGDYAETQYF.

Ten or more counts support this clonotype. This chain uses TRBV12-3 or TRBV12-4 with TRBJ1-1; no clear D gene. The CDR3 has 13 amino acids. The V and J ends lost 2 bases and 6 bases respectively, with 10 bases between them. In DNA, the CDR3 is TGTGCCAGCAGTTTATCTATATGGGCTGAAGCTTTCTTT. Translated: CASSLSIWAEAFF.

This sequence joins TRBV5-1 and TRBJ2-2, with 7 bases fitting TRBD2. With 1 base clipped from V and 1 base from J, the junction kept 4 bases outside the gene matches. This CDR3 comprises 16 residues. Looked up from germline, CDR1 is SGHRS and CDR2 is YFSETQ. The CDR3 DNA sequence: TGCGCCAGCAGCTTGAAAGCGGGGAGGAACACCGGGGAGCTGTTTTTT. It specifies CASSLKAGRNTGELFF.

The chain carries TRBV23-1 and TRBJ2-6; D may match TRBD1 or TRBD2 (5 bases each). TRBV23-1 is marked as an open reading frame, function uncertain. Trimming took off 0 bases at V and 2 bases at J, with 14 bases between the two ends. The CDR3 runs 18 residues. CDR3 coding DNA: TGCGCCAGCAGTCAATCGTCACGGGGCAGAACTGGGGCCAACGTCCTGACTTTC. Residues: CASSQSSRGRTGANVLTF.

Ten or more counts support this clonotype. The V call is TRBV20-1, the J call TRBJ2-7; D possibly corresponds to TRBD2 (6 bases). V lost 6 bases to trimming and J lost 1 base, with 16 bases between them. Germline values: CDR1 DFQATT, CDR2 SNEGSKA (reference sequence). The length of the CDR3 is 14 residues. Written as DNA, the CDR3 is TGCAGTGCCACCCGCCAAGGGACTTCCTACGAGCAGTACTTC. This sequence encodes CSATRQGTSYEQYF.

This sequence joins TRBV25-1 and TRBJ2-2; D not certain. V lost 6 bases, J lost 3 bases, and 8 bases lay in between. CDR1 is MGHDK, CDR2 SYGVNS, per germline. The CDR3 has 13 amino acids. CDR3 nucleotide sequence: TGTGCCAGCAGGCTCCATCACACCGGGGAGCTGTTTTTT. As protein: CASRLHHTGELFF.

The sample holds a few counts of this clonotype. The J gene is TRBJ2-4, the V gene TRBV12-3 or TRBV12-4, with D maybe TRBD2 (5 bases). CDR3 length equals 17 residues. V lost 2 bases to trimming and J lost 0 bases, with 14 bases between them. As DNA, the CDR3 is TGTGCCAGCAGTTTACGGGGAGCCGCCTTAGCCAAAAACATTCAGTACTTC. Translating it yields CASSLRGAALAKNIQYF.

This clonotype was detected many times. The V call is TRBV9, the J call TRBJ2-1, with 8 nucleotides matching TRBD1. Germline-derived CDR1 and CDR2 are SGDLS and YYNGEE. CDR3 length equals 12 residues. J gave up 7 bases and V 5 bases, and 2 bases lay outside the gene matches. The chain's CDR3 is CASSGQGNEQFF. The CDR3 coding sequence is TGTGCCAGCAGTGGACAGGGAAATGAGCAGTTCTTC.

At least ten counts were recorded for this clonotype. V and J are TRBV7-2 and TRBJ2-1; TRBD2 matches at 9 bases. The CDR3 runs to 15 residues. Trimming cost V 5 bases and J 9 bases; bases outside gene matches: 11. Germline-derived CDR1 and CDR2 are SGHTA and FQGNSA. CDR3 amino acids: CASSLTSGTVGEQFF. For the CDR3, the DNA is TGTGCCAGCAGCCTGACTAGCGGCACTGTTGGTGAGCAGTTCTTC.

This clonotype was recorded many times. This chain connects TRBV12-3 or TRBV12-4 to TRBJ2-5; D may be TRBD2 (6 bases). Trimming left V 3 bases short and J 0 bases short, with 8 bases between. The length of the CDR3 is 14 residues. The CDR3 sequence is CASSFWGDQETQYF. CDR3 sequence (DNA): TGTGCCAGCAGTTTTTGGGGGGACCAAGAGACCCAGTACTTC.

This clonotype turned up a few times. The chain recombines TRBV19 with TRBJ2-1; D could derive from TRBD1 or TRBD2 (5 bases each). The V and J ends lost 9 bases and 8 bases respectively, with 17 bases between them. CDR3 length equals 13 residues. CDR1 LNHDA and CDR2 SQIVND come from the germline V gene (reference sequence). The DNA for the CDR3 is TGTGCCAGCGGATTGAGGGGAGAGGATGAGCAGTTCTTC. Its protein is CASGLRGEDEQFF.

At least ten counts were recorded for this clonotype. J is TRBJ2-5 and V is TRBV27, with TRBD1 identical over 10 bases. Per the germline V gene, CDR1 is MNHEY and CDR2 is SMNVEV (reference sequence). The ends lost 6 bases at V and 5 bases at J; junction bases unmatched: 9. The length of the CDR3 is 15 residues. The CDR3 bases are TGTGCCAGCAGGGGGGACAGGGGCACTTCGGAGACCCAGTACTTC. Translation gives CASRGDRGTSETQYF.

The table lists this clonotype with many counts. V gene TRBV27 combines with J gene TRBJ2-1; TRBD2 agrees at 11 bases. With 7 bases clipped from V and 8 bases from J, the junction kept 22 bases outside the gene matches. The CDR3 length is 19 residues. Per the germline V gene, CDR1 is MNHEY and CDR2 is SMNVEV (reference sequence). CDR3 protein: CASMRGQGTSGALRDEQFF. CDR3 in DNA: TGTGCCAGCATGAGGGGGCAGGGGACTAGCGGAGCCCTTAGGGATGAGCAGTTCTTC.

Ten or more counts support this clonotype. The CDR3 bases are TGCAGTAGCACTATGCGGGGTAGCACCGGGGAGCTGTTTTTT. This encodes CSSTMRGSTGELFF. The chain is built from TRBV20-1 and TRBJ2-2; D may be TRBD2 (6 bases). The germline V gene has CDR1 DFQATT and CDR2 SNEGSKA (reference sequence). This CDR3 has 14 amino acids. V shed 8 bases and J shed 4 bases, with 17 bases lying between them.

In its sample, this clonotype was seen a few times. A junction boundary mismatches the germline segment, possibly from a read error. CDR3 nucleotides: TGCTGTGCTAGAGTTCAGGGAGGTGGAAACACCATATATTTT. This gives the protein CCARVQGGGNTIYF. V is TRBV20-1 and J is TRBJ1-3, with a tentative D call TRBD1 (5 bases). From germline, CDR1 is DFQATT and CDR2 SNEGSKA (reference sequence). The CDR3 loop spans 14 amino acids.

As to this clonotype: This may be a read error, as it is one base from a much larger clone. The chain is built from TRBV20-1 and TRBJ1-1; 7 positions agree with TRBD1. The CDR3 has 12 residues. Looked up from germline, CDR1 is DFQATT and CDR2 is SNEGSKA (reference sequence). CDR3 loop: CSARGQFTEVFF. The CDR3 nucleotides read TGCAGTGCTAGGGGACAGTTCACTGAAGTTTTCTTT.

This clonotype was seen at least ten times. V gene TRBV5-1 combines with J gene TRBJ2-3; 7 bases fit TRBD2. The V gene end was trimmed by 0 bases and the J gene end by 4 bases; junction bases not matched to a gene: 5. Looked up from germline, CDR1 is SGHRS and CDR2 is YFSETQ. This CDR3 is 15 amino acids long. The CDR3 DNA reads as TGCGCCAGCAGCTTGGGCGGGAGAGTCCCAGATACGCAGTATTTT. It translates to CASSLGGRVPDTQYF.